The clone carrying this TCR beta chain was seen repeatedly, ten times or more. Its antigen is not known. This sample is part of a study of T cells in Graves' hyperthyroidism and ophthalmopathy. Study findings and constraints: Stable hyperthyroidism was told apart from ophthalmopathy by a model built on 13 V-J features.

Using RNA transcripts as the source, TCR beta CDR3 regions were amplified. The HTBI set primed first-round TCR CDR3 RT-PCR. TCRdb independently ran MiXCR on the multiplex PCR reads; one entry per CDR3 protein. The table lists around 620,000 distinct CDR3 sequences, around 42% of them singletons. The V end was cut by 8 bases, the J end by 4 bases, with 11 bases between. The CDR3 has 11 residues. Per the germline V gene, CDR1 is SQVTM and CDR2 is ANQGSEA. This sequence joins TRBV29-1 and TRBJ1-1; D is ambiguous. This receptor was taken from an adult woman with Graves' disease, either hyperthyroidism or ophthalmopathy (not recorded which). The sequencing sample was made of peripheral blood or thyroid tissue (not recorded which). CDR3 residues: CSSSFGTEAFF. CDR3 DNA: TGCAGCTCCTCCTTCGGCACTGAAGCTTTCTTT.